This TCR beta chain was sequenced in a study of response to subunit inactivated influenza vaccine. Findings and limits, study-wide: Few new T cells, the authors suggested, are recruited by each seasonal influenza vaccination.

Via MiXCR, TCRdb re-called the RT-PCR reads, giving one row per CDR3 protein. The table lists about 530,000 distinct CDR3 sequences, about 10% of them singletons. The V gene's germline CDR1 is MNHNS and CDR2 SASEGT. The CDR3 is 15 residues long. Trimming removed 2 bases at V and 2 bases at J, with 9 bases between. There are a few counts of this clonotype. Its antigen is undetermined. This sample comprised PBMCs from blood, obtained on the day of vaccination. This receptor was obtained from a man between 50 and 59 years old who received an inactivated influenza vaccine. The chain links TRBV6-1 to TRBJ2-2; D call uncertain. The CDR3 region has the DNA TGTGCCAGCAGTGAAATCTGGCCCAACACCGGGGAGCTGTTTTTT. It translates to CASSEIWPNTGELFF.